This T cell receptor beta chain was captured in a study of blood T cell repertoires in COVID-19. Looking at the study overall: Whether acute or convalescent, the COVID-19 samples came from the United States, Italy and Spain. In each case, the material was cDNA or gDNA derived from T cells, B-cell-depleted T cells, or PBMCs.

Germline values: CDR1 SNHLY, CDR2 FYNNEI. V was shortened by 2 bases and J by 6 bases, with 14 bases between the two germline ends. This CDR3 has 15 amino acids. Original data processing: Estimates of nucleated cell counts were drawn from the amplification of reference gene primers. Libraries were prepared by immunoSEQ multiplex PCR; TCRdb keeps only in-frame clonotypes and omits some of them. The DNA gave D and trimming, while V, J and clone size come from that table. The table records a few hundred thousand clones, 70% to 90% of them present only once. J is TRBJ2-1 and V is TRBV2; D is perhaps TRBD1 (6 bases). The sample taken for sequencing was peripheral blood. This TCR came from a man in his late teens or twenties with active or convalescent COVID-19. The CDR3 sequence is CASSESGIQGNEQFF. The CDR3 DNA follows: TGTGCCAGCAGTGAAAGTGGGATACAGGGCAATGAGCAGTTCTTC.